A single sample gave rise to the 30 T cell receptor beta chains below, sequenced in a study of a mutant IDH1 vaccine in newly diagnosed glioma. Antigens for these TCRs are unknown. Sequencing was performed with immunoSEQ multiplex PCR; in TCRdb, only in-frame clones are kept and a portion is missing. The sample includes around 84,000 clones, over 75% of them seen just once. Time point here: week 47, end of study. Every single dose of the vaccine, 300 ug of mutant IDH1 20-mer peptide, came with topical imiquimod. The sample here was PBMCs, taken from a glioma patient whose treatment included an IDH1 peptide vaccine. The receptors shown here come from a man aged 40-49 years with glioma.

The chain links TRBV28 to TRBJ1-1; D may be TRBD1 (5 bases). V lost 5 bases and J lost 0, with 13 bases in between. CDR3 length: 15 amino acids. The germline CDR1 and CDR2 sequences are MDHEN and SYDVKM. CDR3 protein: CASSPPGRLNTEAFF. The CDR3 DNA reads TGTGCCAGCAGTCCGCCGGGACGGTTGAACACTGAAGCTTTCTTT.

CDR3: CASSPDRPLETQYF. CDR3 in DNA: TGTGCCAGCAGCCCGGACAGACCTCTAGAGACCCAGTACTTC. The chain carries TRBV5-4 and TRBJ2-5, with a weak D call TRBD1 (6 bases). The V and J ends lost 4 bases and 4 bases respectively, with 14 bases between them. The CDR3 runs 14 residues. From germline, CDR1 is SGHNT and CDR2 YYREEE (reference sequence).

The genes are TRBV7-9 and TRBJ2-3; 11 nucleotides match TRBD2. Trimming removed 6 bases from V and 3 bases from J; junction bases left unmatched: 5. Germline V lookup: CDR1 SEHNR, CDR2 FQNEAQ (reference sequence). CDR3 size: 15 residues. The CDR3 reads CASSSGRANTDTQYF. DNA for the CDR3: TGTGCCAGCAGTAGCGGGAGGGCGAATACAGATACGCAGTATTTT.

This clone was counted at least ten times. CDR3 in amino acids: CASSPDGGRESYTF. The CDR3 coding sequence is TGTGCCAGCAGCCCCGACGGCGGCAGGGAGAGCTACACCTTC. This chain links TRBV7-9 with TRBJ1-2, with D maybe TRBD1 (5 bases). Germline V lookup: CDR1 SEHNR, CDR2 FQNEAQ (reference sequence). The CDR3 length is 14 residues. V lost 5 bases, J lost 9 bases, and 19 bases lay in between.

Here the CDR3 reads CASSSGLAGGIPDTDTQYF. The CDR3 DNA reads as TGTGCCAGCAGCTCCGGACTAGCGGGAGGGATACCAGACACAGATACGCAGTATTTT. The chain couples TRBV7-2 to TRBJ2-3; 15 nucleotides agree with TRBD2. V gave up 4 bases and J gave up 2 bases; unmatched junction bases: 10. Germline CDR1 reads SGHTA; CDR2 reads FQGNSA. CDR3 size: 19 residues.

This chain joins TRBV4-3 and TRBJ2-7; 11 nucleotides align to TRBD1. The CDR3 consists of 16 residues. J lost 4 bases, V lost 0 bases, and 5 bases had no gene match. The germline gives CDR1 LGHNA, CDR2 YSLEER. CDR3 residues: CASSQDWGQGVYEQYF. In DNA, the CDR3 is TGCGCCAGCAGCCAAGATTGGGGACAGGGGGTATACGAGCAGTACTTC.

This chain uses TRBV7-2 with TRBJ2-3, with 12 bases that match TRBD2. J was trimmed by 4 bases and V by 5 bases; bases with no gene match: 10. Germline values: CDR1 SGHTA, CDR2 FQGNSA. The CDR3 runs to 17 residues. CDR3 amino acids: CASSTYSSGGAADTQYF. The CDR3 coding sequence is TGTGCCAGCAGCACTTATTCTAGCGGGGGGGCAGCAGATACGCAGTATTTT.

The chain couples TRBV6-5 to TRBJ2-6, with D hard to call. V lost 8 bases to trimming and J lost 6 bases, with 8 bases between them. Germline loops: CDR1 MNHEY, CDR2 SVGAGI. The CDR3 spans 12 residues. CDR3 sequence reads: CASGPAANVLTF. The CDR3 region has the DNA TGTGCCAGCGGTCCCGCGGCCAACGTCCTGACTTTC.

This clone was counted at least ten times. The chain has TRBV7-2 and TRBJ1-1; 7 bases map to TRBD1. Germline V gene sequence: CDR1 SGHTA, CDR2 FQGNSA. The CDR3 contains 13 residues. The ends lost 5 bases at V and 6 bases at J; junction bases unmatched: 6. CDR3 nucleotide sequence: TGTGCCAGCAGCAACGACAGGGTCTCTGAAGCTTTCTTT. Its translation is CASSNDRVSEAFF.

The rearrangement uses TRBV7-2 and TRBJ2-1; D is possibly TRBD1 (5 bases). V lost 2 bases and J lost 0, with 11 bases in between. CDR1 and CDR2 from the germline V gene are SGHTA and FQGNSA. The CDR3 sequence is 16 residues long. CDR3 in DNA: TGTGCCAGCAGCTTAATGCGGACACTCTCCTACAATGAGCAGTTCTTC. Translated: CASSLMRTLSYNEQFF.

The J gene is TRBJ2-3, the V gene TRBV7-3, with D possibly TRBD1 on 5 matching bases. Per the germline V gene, CDR1 is SGHTA and CDR2 is FQGTGA. V was cut by 5 bases and J by 0 bases, with 15 bases left in between. The CDR3 spans 16 residues. Here the CDR3 DNA reads TGTGCCAGCAGCCCAACAGGTCGCGCTAGCACAGATACGCAGTATTTT. Encoded protein: CASSPTGRASTDTQYF.

CDR3 nucleotide sequence: TGTGCACGAAGCGGGGGACTCCTGGCTAGCTCCTATAATTCACCCCTCCACTTT. It translates to CARSGGLLASSYNSPLHF. This rearrangement joins TRBV7-4 to TRBJ1-6; a weak D match, TRBD1 (5 bases). The CDR3 consists of 18 residues. From germline, CDR1 is SGHVT and CDR2 SQSDAQ.

This sequence joins TRBV7-9 and TRBJ1-3; D is perhaps TRBD1 (6 bases). Trimming took 1 base from V and 4 from J, leaving 11 bases between them. Germline V gives CDR1 SEHNR, CDR2 FQNEAQ (reference sequence). This CDR3 spans 15 amino acids. The CDR3 reads CASSLGNRAGNTIYF. In nucleotides, the CDR3 is TGTGCCAGCAGCTTAGGAAACAGGGCCGGAAACACCATATATTTT. Complete variable domain (other parts from reference TRBV7-9 and TRBJ1-3): DTGVSQNPRHKITKRGQNVTFRCDPISEHNRLYWYRQTLGQGPEFLTYFQNEAQLEKSRLLSDRFSAERPKGSFSTLEIQRTEQGDSAMYLCASSLGNRAGNTIYFGEGSWLTVV.

This sequence joins TRBV7-4 and TRBJ2-7; 7 nucleotides line up with TRBD1. The CDR3 length is 20 residues. V was pared by 1 base and J by 0 bases, with 18 bases of the junction left unmatched. Germline CDR1 is SGHVT and CDR2 is SQSDAQ. The CDR3 bases are TGTGCCAGCAGCTTAGAATCTCGGGACAGAGTCCTTCCCCTCTCCTACGAGCAGTACTTC. Translating it yields CASSLESRDRVLPLSYEQYF.

The chain combines TRBV28 with TRBJ1-5, with 7 bases fitting TRBD1. Germline V gene sequence: CDR1 MDHEN, CDR2 SYDVKM. CDR3 length equals 14 residues. V lost 6 bases and J lost 7; bases outside the gene matches: 9. This CDR3 reads CASRLPQGVQPQHF. CDR3 sequence (DNA): TGTGCCAGCAGGCTCCCGCAGGGGGTGCAGCCCCAGCATTTT. Together with reference TRBV28 and TRBJ1-5, the CDR3 gives the full variable domain: DVKVTQSSRYLVKRTGEKVFLECVQDMDHENMFWYRQDPGLGLRLIYFSYDVKMKEKGDIPEGYSVSREKKERFSLILESASTNQTSMYLCASRLPQGVQPQHFGDGTRLSIL.

The genes are TRBV7-9 and TRBJ1-2, with unresolved D. This CDR3 comprises 11 residues. The V end lost 1 base, the J end lost 8 bases, and 5 bases lay between the germline ends. CDR1 and CDR2 from the germline V gene are SEHNR and FQNEAQ (reference sequence). The CDR3 loop is CASSLVQGYTF. The CDR3 nucleotides read TGTGCCAGCAGCTTAGTTCAGGGCTACACCTTC.

The chain couples TRBV18 to TRBJ2-4, with 9 bases identical to TRBD1. Germline V gives CDR1 KGHSH, CDR2 LQKENI. This CDR3 comprises 17 residues. The V and J ends lost 3 bases and 1 base, in that order; junction bases with no gene match: 7. The CDR3 DNA reads as TGTGCCAGCTCACCGCTGGGGACAGGGTCGGCCAAAAACATTCAGTACTTC. Protein: CASSPLGTGSAKNIQYF.

The sample holds one count of this clone. The rearrangement uses TRBV5-1 and TRBJ2-5; 11 bases agree with TRBD2. CDR3 size: 17 residues. J lost 2 bases, V lost 4 bases, and 10 bases had no gene match. The germline V gene has CDR1 SGHRS and CDR2 YFSETQ. DNA of the CDR3: TGCGCCAGCAGCCTCGGGCTAGCGGGAGGAACACAAGAGACCCAGTACTTC. Its protein product is CASSLGLAGGTQETQYF.

This clone was detected only once. At one end, the junction sequence differs from germline, possibly due to a read error. Other DNA sequences in the same sample also yield this CDR3. The chain joins TRBV7-2 to TRBJ1-1, with D possibly matching TRBD1 (5 bases). Germline V gene data show CDR1 as SGHTA and CDR2 as FQGNSA. The CDR3 runs 13 residues. Written as DNA, the CDR3 is TGTGCCAGCAGCTTAGCGCCGGACACTGAGGCTTTCTTT. This gives the protein CASSLAPDTEAFF.

The V gene is TRBV7-9, the J gene TRBJ2-3; 10 bases match TRBD2. The CDR3 runs to 16 residues. V trimming: 2 bases; J trimming: 2 bases; junction bases outside the gene matches: 4. Germline V gene data show CDR1 as SEHNR and CDR2 as FQNEAQ (reference sequence). CDR3 residues: CASSLRTSGDTDTQYF. CDR3 coding DNA: TGTGCCAGCAGCTTAAGAACTAGCGGGGACACAGATACGCAGTATTTT.

The genes are TRBV5-1 and TRBJ1-1, with D uncertain. The CDR3 loop spans 11 amino acids. CDR1 SGHRS and CDR2 YFSETQ come from the germline V gene. The V end lost 1 base, the J end lost 10 bases, and 8 bases lay between the germline ends. The CDR3 here is CASSLNKVAFF. In DNA form, the CDR3 reads TGCGCCAGCAGCTTGAACAAGGTAGCTTTCTTT.

In this sample, this clone turned up a few times. The rearrangement uses TRBV4-3 and TRBJ1-4; the D is unclear. Germline lookup yields CDR1 LGHNA and CDR2 YSLEER. This CDR3 contains 13 residues. Trimming cost V 1 base and J 7 bases, with 7 bases left between them. CDR3 bases: TGCGCCAGCAGCCAAGTTCAATTTGAAAAACTGTTTTTT. Encoded protein: CASSQVQFEKLFF.

This chain joins TRBV7-9 and TRBJ2-7, with D perhaps TRBD1 (5 bases). V lost 0 bases, J lost 3 bases, and 15 bases lay in between. The CDR3 sequence is 16 residues long. Germline V gene sequence: CDR1 SEHNR, CDR2 FQNEAQ (reference sequence). The CDR3 DNA reads TGTGCCAGCAGCTTAGCGCCTGGGGCAGCTGACTACGAGCAGTACTTC. Its translation is CASSLAPGAADYEQYF.

The chain couples TRBV19 to TRBJ2-1; TRBD1 matches 7 bases. The ends lost 5 bases at V and 0 bases at J; junction bases unmatched: 4. In germline, CDR1 is LNHDA, CDR2 SQIVND (reference sequence). This CDR3 spans 15 amino acids. Here the CDR3 reads CASSPDRASYNEQFF. In nucleotides, the CDR3 is TGTGCCAGTAGTCCAGACAGGGCCTCCTACAATGAGCAGTTCTTC. Together with reference TRBV19 and TRBJ2-1, the CDR3 gives the full variable domain: DGGITQSPKYLFRKEGQNVTLSCEQNLNHDAMYWYRQDPGQGLRLIYYSQIVNDFQKGDIAEGYSVSREKKESFPLTVTSAQKNPTAFYLCASSPDRASYNEQFFGPGTRLTVL.

This chain links TRBV7-9 with TRBJ2-3, with 10 bases fitting TRBD2. CDR3 length: 16 residues. Germline V lookup: CDR1 SEHNR, CDR2 FQNEAQ (reference sequence). The V and J ends lost 4 bases and 1 base, in that order; junction bases with no gene match: 5. Here the CDR3 DNA reads TGTGCCAGCAGCTCCCTACTAGCGGGGCGCACAGATACGCAGTATTTT. Its protein product is CASSSLLAGRTDTQYF.

The V gene is TRBV11-3, the J gene TRBJ2-2; no firm D call. V lost 2 bases and J lost 3, with 10 bases in between. Germline V CDR1 and CDR2: SGHNT, YENEEA. The CDR3 sequence is 15 residues long. In nucleotides, the CDR3 is TGTGCCAGCAGCTTAAGGGCCGGATACACCGGGGAGCTGTTTTTT. This codes for CASSLRAGYTGELFF.

In this sample, this clone turned up a few times. The chain combines TRBV19 with TRBJ1-3; TRBD1 agrees at 7 bases. V lost 10 bases to trimming and J lost 7 bases; unmatched junction nucleotides: 16. The germline V gene has CDR1 LNHDA and CDR2 SQIVND (reference sequence). This CDR3 is 15 amino acids long. Here the CDR3 reads CATDGRPGGRNTIYF. The CDR3 DNA follows: TGTGCCACTGACGGGAGGCCAGGGGGACGCAACACCATATATTTT. Full variable domain (remainder filled in from reference TRBV19 and TRBJ1-3): DGGITQSPKYLFRKEGQNVTLSCEQNLNHDAMYWYRQDPGQGLRLIYYSQIVNDFQKGDIAEGYSVSREKKESFPLTVTSAQKNPTAFYLCATDGRPGGRNTIYFGEGSWLTVV.

This chain joins TRBV15 and TRBJ2-1; D is uncertain. The CDR3 is made up of 12 amino acids. Germline CDR1 reads LNHNV; CDR2 reads YYDKDF (reference sequence). Trimming cost V 1 base and J 5 bases, with 3 bases left between them. DNA of the CDR3: TGTGCCACCAGCAGAGCCGACAATGAGCAGTTCTTC. It is translated as CATSRADNEQFF.

The genes are TRBV29-1 and TRBJ2-7; possibly TRBD1 for D (7 bases). Germline V CDR1 and CDR2: SQVTM, ANQGSEA. V gave up 1 base and J gave up 2 bases, with 18 bases separating them. The length of the CDR3 is 16 residues. The CDR3 DNA follows: TGCAGCGTTGAAGTGTTGCTAGGCAGGGGGGCCTACGAGCAGTACTTC. Protein: CSVEVLLGRGAYEQYF.

V usage is TRBV30 and J usage is TRBJ1-1; D remains ambiguous. CDR3 length: 10 amino acids. Germline loops: CDR1 GTSNPN, CDR2 SVGIG (reference sequence). V was clipped by 4 bases and J by 4 bases, with 4 bases between them. The DNA of the CDR3 is TGTGCCTGGAAAGTCACTGAAGCTTTCTTT. Protein: CAWKVTEAFF.